Below, 10 T cell receptor beta chains from the same sample are listed, as sequenced in a study of blood T cell repertoires in COVID-19. Assay used: immunoSEQ multiplex PCR; TCRdb lists only in-frame clones, some missing. The sample contains about 25,000 clones, about nine tenths of which appear only once. The sample was peripheral blood. These receptors all come from a man aged 50 to 59 with active COVID-19.

The chain couples TRBV7-2 to TRBJ1-4; a weak D match, TRBD1 (6 bases). This CDR3 has 19 amino acids. Germline lookup yields CDR1 SGHTA and CDR2 FQGNSA. V shed 1 base and J shed 1 base, with 19 bases lying between them. CDR3 residues: CASSLVGRGRVGTNEKLFF. The CDR3 DNA sequence: TGTGCCAGCAGCTTAGTGGGCAGGGGAAGGGTTGGAACTAATGAAAAACTGTTTTTT.

The CDR3 sequence: CASTLGGRGYNEQFF. DNA for the CDR3: TGTGCCAGCACCCTCGGCGGGAGGGGATACAATGAGCAGTTCTTC. The gene calls are TRBV13 and TRBJ2-1, with 9 bases identical to TRBD2. CDR1 and CDR2 from the germline V gene are PRHDT and FYEKMQ (reference sequence). Trimming removed 7 bases from V and 4 bases from J; junction bases left unmatched: 8. This CDR3 has 15 amino acids.

The chain combines TRBV7-9 with TRBJ2-5, with 10 bases fitting TRBD2. Germline values: CDR1 SEHNR, CDR2 FQNEAQ (reference sequence). The length of the CDR3 is 16 residues. The J segment lost 0 bases and the V segment lost 5 bases, leaving 6 bases of the junction unmatched. CDR3 sequence: CASSLRTSGYQETQYF. The CDR3 DNA is TGTGCCAGCAGCCTCAGGACTAGCGGCTACCAAGAGACCCAGTACTTC.

The J gene is TRBJ2-2, the V gene TRBV5-6; D might be TRBD1 (6 bases). Germline values: CDR1 SGHDT, CDR2 YYEEEE. Between the trimmed V and J ends, which lost 0 bases and 5 bases, there was a span of 11 bases. The length of the CDR3 is 15 residues. The CDR3 DNA is TGTGCCAGCAGCTTGGACCTGAGGGGGACCGGGGAGCTGTTTTTT. It encodes CASSLDLRGTGELFF.

This chain uses TRBV7-8 with TRBJ2-2, with 9 bases aligning to TRBD1. V shed 1 base and J 5 bases; nucleotides not matched to a gene: 8. CDR3 size: 17 residues. Germline V gene lookup returns CDR1 SGHVS and CDR2 FQNEAQ. DNA of the CDR3: TGTGCCAGCAGCTTAGATACAGGGGGCGCTAGGACCGGGGAGCTGTTTTTT. Encoded protein: CASSLDTGGARTGELFF.

This clone was found once. In DNA, the CDR3 is TGTGCCAGCAGCTTCGGGGGAGGGACAGATACGCAGTATTTT. It yields the protein CASSFGGGTDTQYF. This rearrangement joins TRBV5-6 to TRBJ2-3; 7 nucleotides align to TRBD2. After removal of 2 bases from V and 3 bases from J, the junction contained 3 bases not matched to a gene. The germline gives CDR1 SGHDT, CDR2 YYEEEE. The CDR3 sequence is 14 residues long.

CDR3 bases: TGTGCCAGCAGCAAAAGGACAGCCACCTACGAGCAGTACGTC. Its protein is CASSKRTATYEQYV. The rearrangement joins TRBV21-1 to TRBJ2-7; the table's TRBD1 call for D was not verified on the DNA. TRBV21-1 is a pseudogene locus. The CDR3 runs 14 residues.

The rearrangement uses TRBV25-1 and TRBJ2-3; TRBD2 aligns across 9 bases. Germline V gene sequence: CDR1 MGHDK, CDR2 SYGVNS. This CDR3 region has 13 residues. V lost 8 bases to trimming and J lost 6 bases; unmatched junction nucleotides: 6. This CDR3 reads CASQGLAADTQYF. For the CDR3, the DNA is TGTGCCAGCCAGGGACTAGCCGCGGATACGCAGTATTTT.

Here the CDR3 DNA reads TGTGCCAGCAGTGTGACATTCCGACCCTACGAGCAGTACTTC. Its translation is CASSVTFRPYEQYF. The chain joins TRBV28 to TRBJ2-7; unclear D gene. Between the trimmed V and J ends, which lost 5 bases and 2 bases, there was a span of 13 bases. CDR1 is MDHEN, CDR2 SYDVKM, per germline. The CDR3 length is 14 residues.

The J gene is TRBJ2-7, the V gene TRBV6-4; D unclear. This CDR3 has 14 amino acids. Germline V lookup: CDR1 MRHNA, CDR2 SNTAGT. With 7 bases removed from V and 2 bases from J, the gap between germline ends came to 15 bases. CDR3 sequence: CASTSKDLPYEQYV. The DNA of the CDR3 is TGTGCCAGCACAAGCAAAGACTTGCCCTACGAGCAGTACGTC.